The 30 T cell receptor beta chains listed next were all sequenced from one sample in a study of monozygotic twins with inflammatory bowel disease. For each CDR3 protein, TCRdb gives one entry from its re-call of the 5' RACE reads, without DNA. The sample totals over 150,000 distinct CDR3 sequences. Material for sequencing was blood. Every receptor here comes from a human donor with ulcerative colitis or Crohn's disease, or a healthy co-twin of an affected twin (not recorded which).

Here the CDR3 reads CASSYGGADTGELFF. V gene TRBV6-5 combines with J gene TRBJ2-2; the TRBD1 assignment by TCRdb is unverifiable without DNA. CDR1 is MNHEY and CDR2 is SVGAGI in the germline V gene. The CDR3 sequence is 15 residues long.

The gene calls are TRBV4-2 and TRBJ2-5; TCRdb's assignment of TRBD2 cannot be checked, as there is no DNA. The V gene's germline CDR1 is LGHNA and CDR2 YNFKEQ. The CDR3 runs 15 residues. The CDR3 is CASSQASGGEETQYF.

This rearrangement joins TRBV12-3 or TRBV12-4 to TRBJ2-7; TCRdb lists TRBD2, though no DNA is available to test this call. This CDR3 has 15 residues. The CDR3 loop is CASSLSAGRAHEQYF.

This CDR3 reads CASRFSGLLNEQFF. The chain joins TRBV6-5 to TRBJ2-1. CDR3 length equals 14 residues. Germline CDR1 is MNHEY and CDR2 is SVGAGI.

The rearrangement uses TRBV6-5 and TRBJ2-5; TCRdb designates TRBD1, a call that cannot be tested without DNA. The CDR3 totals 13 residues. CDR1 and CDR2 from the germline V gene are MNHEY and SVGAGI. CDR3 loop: CASSYGTEETQYF.

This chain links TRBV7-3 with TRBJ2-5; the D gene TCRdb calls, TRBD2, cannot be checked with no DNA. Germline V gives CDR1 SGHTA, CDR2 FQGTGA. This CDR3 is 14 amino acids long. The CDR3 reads CASSSTSGSETQYF.

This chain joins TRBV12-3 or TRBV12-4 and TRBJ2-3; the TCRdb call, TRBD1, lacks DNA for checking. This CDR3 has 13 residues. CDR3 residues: CASKPGATDTQYF.

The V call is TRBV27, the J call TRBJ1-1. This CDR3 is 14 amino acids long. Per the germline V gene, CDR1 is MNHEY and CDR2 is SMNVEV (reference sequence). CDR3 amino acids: CASSFNGLNTEAFF.

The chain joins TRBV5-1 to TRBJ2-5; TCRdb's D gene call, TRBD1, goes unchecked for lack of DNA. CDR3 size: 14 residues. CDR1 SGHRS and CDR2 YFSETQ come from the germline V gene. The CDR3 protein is CASSSTSSPGTQYF.

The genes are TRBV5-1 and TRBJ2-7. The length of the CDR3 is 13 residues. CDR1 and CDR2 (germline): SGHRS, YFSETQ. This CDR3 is CASSLDGSYEQYF.

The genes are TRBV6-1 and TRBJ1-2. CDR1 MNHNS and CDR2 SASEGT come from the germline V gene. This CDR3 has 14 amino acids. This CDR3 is CASSLDPKGYGYTF.

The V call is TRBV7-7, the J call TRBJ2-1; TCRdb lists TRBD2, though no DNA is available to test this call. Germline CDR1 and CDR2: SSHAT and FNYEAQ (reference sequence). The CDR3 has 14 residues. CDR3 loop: CASSRGGGGNEQFF.

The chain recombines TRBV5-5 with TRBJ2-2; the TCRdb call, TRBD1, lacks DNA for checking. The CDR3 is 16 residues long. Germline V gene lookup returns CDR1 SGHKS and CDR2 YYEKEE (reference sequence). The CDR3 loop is CASSLGPGPNTGELFF.

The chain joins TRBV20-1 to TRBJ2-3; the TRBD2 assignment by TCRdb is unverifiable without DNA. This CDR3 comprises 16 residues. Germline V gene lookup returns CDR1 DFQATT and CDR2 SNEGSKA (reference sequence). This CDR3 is CSARDRRESLPDTQYF.

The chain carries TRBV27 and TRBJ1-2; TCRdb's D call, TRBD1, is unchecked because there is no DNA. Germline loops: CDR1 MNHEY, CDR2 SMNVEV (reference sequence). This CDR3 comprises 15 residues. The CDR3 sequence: CASSLSVGGNYGYTF.

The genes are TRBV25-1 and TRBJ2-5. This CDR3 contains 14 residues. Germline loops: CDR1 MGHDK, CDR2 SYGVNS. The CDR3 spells CASSDPTTKETQYF.

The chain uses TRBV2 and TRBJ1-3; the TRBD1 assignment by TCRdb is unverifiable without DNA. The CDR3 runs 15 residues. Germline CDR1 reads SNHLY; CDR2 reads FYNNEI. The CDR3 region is CASRDQGAYGNTIYF.

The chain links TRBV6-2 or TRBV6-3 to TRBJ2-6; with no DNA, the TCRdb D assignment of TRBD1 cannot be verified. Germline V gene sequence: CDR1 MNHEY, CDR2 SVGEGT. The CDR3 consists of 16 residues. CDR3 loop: CASTLGGASGANVLTF.

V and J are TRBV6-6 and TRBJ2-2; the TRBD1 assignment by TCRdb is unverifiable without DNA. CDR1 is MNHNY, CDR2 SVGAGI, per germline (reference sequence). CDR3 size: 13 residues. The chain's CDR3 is CVAGGENTGELFF.

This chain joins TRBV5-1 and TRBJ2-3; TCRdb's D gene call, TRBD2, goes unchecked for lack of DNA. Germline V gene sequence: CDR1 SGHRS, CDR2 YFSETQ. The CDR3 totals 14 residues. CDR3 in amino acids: CASSLDWSQDTQYF.

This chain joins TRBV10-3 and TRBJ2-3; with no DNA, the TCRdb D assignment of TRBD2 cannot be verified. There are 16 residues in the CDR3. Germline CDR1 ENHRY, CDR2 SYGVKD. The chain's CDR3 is CAISALSGYSTDTQYF.

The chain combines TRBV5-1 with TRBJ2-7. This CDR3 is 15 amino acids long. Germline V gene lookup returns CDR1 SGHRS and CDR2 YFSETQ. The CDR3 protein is CASSLGAAISYEQYF.

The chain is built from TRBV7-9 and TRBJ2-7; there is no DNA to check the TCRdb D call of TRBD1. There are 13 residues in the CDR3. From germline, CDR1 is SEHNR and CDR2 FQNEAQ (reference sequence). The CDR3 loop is CASSHRVTYEQYF.

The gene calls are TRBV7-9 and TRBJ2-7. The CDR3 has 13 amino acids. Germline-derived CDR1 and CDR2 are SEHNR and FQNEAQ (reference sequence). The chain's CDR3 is CASSWTASYEQYF.

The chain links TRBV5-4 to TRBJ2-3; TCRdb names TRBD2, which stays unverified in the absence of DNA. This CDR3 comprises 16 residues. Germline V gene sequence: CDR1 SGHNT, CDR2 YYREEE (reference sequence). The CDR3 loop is CASSSGPGEGTDTQYF. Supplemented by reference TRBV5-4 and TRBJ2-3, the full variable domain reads ETGVTQSPTHLIKTRGQQVTLRCSSQSGHNTVSWYQQALGQGPQFIFQYYREEENGRGNFPPRFSGLQFPNYSSELNVNALELDDSALYLCASSSGPGEGTDTQYFGPGTRLTVL.

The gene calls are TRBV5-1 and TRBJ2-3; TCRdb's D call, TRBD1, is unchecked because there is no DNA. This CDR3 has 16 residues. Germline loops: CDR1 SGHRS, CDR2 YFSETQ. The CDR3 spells CASSLDEDSLTDTQYF. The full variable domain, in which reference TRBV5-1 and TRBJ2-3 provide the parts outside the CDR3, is KAGVTQTPRYLIKTRGQQVTLSCSPISGHRSVSWYQQTPGQGLQFLFEYFSETQRNKGNFPGRFSGRQFSNSRSEMNVSTLELGDSALYLCASSLDEDSLTDTQYFGPGTRLTVL.

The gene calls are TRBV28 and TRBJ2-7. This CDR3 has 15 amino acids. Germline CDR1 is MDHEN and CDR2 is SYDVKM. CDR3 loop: CASSLGTLSSYEQYF.

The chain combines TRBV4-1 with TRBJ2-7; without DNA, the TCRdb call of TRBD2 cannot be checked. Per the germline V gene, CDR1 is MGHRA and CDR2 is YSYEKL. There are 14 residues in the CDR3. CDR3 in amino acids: CASSQVDGRYEQYF.

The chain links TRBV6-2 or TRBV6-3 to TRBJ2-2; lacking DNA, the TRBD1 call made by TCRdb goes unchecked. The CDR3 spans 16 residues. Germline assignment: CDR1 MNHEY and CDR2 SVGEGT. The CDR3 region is CASSSDRLGGTGELFF.

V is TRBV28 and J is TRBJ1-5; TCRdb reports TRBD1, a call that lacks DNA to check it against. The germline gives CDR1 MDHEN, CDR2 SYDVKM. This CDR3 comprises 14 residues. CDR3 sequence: CASRPVHRGQPQHF.